The 19 T cell receptor beta chains below all came from one sample that was sequenced in a study of T cell changes during pregnancy in multiple sclerosis. Sequenced by immunoSEQ multiplex PCR; TCRdb stores in-frame clones only, minus some. The sample consists of some 110,000 clones, roughly nine tenths of them appearing once. Here the sequenced sample was peripheral blood, taken in the third trimester of pregnancy. The receptor set was obtained from a female donor with multiple sclerosis, enrolled in a pregnancy study.

The genes are TRBV9 and TRBJ2-2; tentatively, D is TRBD2 (6 bases). The V end was cut by 1 base, the J end by 3 bases, with 13 bases between. There are 16 residues in the CDR3. Germline V gene data show CDR1 as SGDLS and CDR2 as YYNGEE. This CDR3 is CASSVQGGADTGELFF. CDR3 in DNA: TGTGCCAGCAGCGTACAAGGAGGGGCTGACACCGGGGAGCTGTTTTTT. Complete variable domain (other parts from reference TRBV9 and TRBJ2-2): DSGVTQTPKHLITATGQRVTLRCSPRSGDLSVYWYQQSLDQGLQFLIQYYNGEERAKGNILERFSAQQFPDLHSELNLSSLELGDSALYFCASSVQGGADTGELFFGEGSRLTVL.

This clone was found once. This sequence joins TRBV4-1 and TRBJ1-5, with 8 positions matching TRBD1. CDR1 is MGHRA and CDR2 is YSYEKL in the germline V gene. This CDR3 contains 16 residues. The V and J ends lost 4 bases and 5 bases, in that order; junction bases with no gene match: 10. The CDR3 DNA reads TGCGCCAGCAGCCGCGAGGGAACAGGGGGGGATCAGCCCCAGCATTTT. Protein: CASSREGTGGDQPQHF.

The CDR3 DNA sequence: TGTGCCAGCAGCCAGTGGGGGCAGGGCACGCAGTATTTT. Translating gives CASSQWGQGTQYF. V is TRBV14 and J is TRBJ2-3; D is perhaps TRBD1 (6 bases). The V gene lost 3 bases and the J gene lost 9 bases, with 13 bases spanning the gap. CDR1 SGHDN and CDR2 FVKESK come from the germline V gene. This CDR3 spans 13 amino acids.

As concerns this clone: The identical CDR3 is also encoded by other nucleotide sequences in the sample. This chain uses TRBV30 with TRBJ1-1; D may be TRBD1 (5 bases). V was cut by 0 bases and J by 1 base, with 6 bases left in between. In germline, CDR1 is GTSNPN, CDR2 SVGIG (reference sequence). The CDR3 sequence is 13 residues long. The CDR3 DNA is TGTGCCTGGAGTGTAAGGGGGAACACTGAAGCTTTCTTT. It yields the protein CAWSVRGNTEAFF.

The V and J genes are TRBV30 and TRBJ1-1; no firm D call. CDR1 is GTSNPN, CDR2 SVGIG, per germline (reference sequence). This CDR3 spans 14 amino acids. V gave up 3 bases and J gave up 6 bases, with 17 bases separating them. CDR3 protein: CAWRATAVAPEAFF. CDR3 sequence (DNA): TGTGCCTGGAGAGCTACAGCGGTTGCACCTGAAGCTTTCTTT.

V and J are TRBV7-2 and TRBJ1-1, with D perhaps matching TRBD1 (6 bases). The CDR3 has 16 residues. Between the trimmed V and J ends, which lost 4 bases and 1 base, there was a span of 16 bases. The germline V gene has CDR1 SGHTA and CDR2 FQGNSA. CDR3 bases: TGTGCCAGCAGCTCTACAGCGACAGGTCGGAACACTGAAGCTTTCTTT. It encodes CASSSTATGRNTEAFF.

The chain is built from TRBV2 and TRBJ2-3, with 10 bases aligning to TRBD2. Germline lookup yields CDR1 SNHLY and CDR2 FYNNEI. The V and J ends lost 7 bases and 4 bases, in that order; junction bases with no gene match: 11. The CDR3 length is 16 residues. The chain's CDR3 is CASKDPAGGRPDTQYF. CDR3 in DNA: TGTGCCAGCAAAGATCCAGCGGGGGGGCGGCCAGATACGCAGTATTTT.

The CDR3 nucleotides read TGTGCCAGCACTCTTGGACTAGCTTATTACAATGAGCAGTTCTTC. Translation: CASTLGLAYYNEQFF. V and J are TRBV28 and TRBJ2-1; 8 bases agree with TRBD2. The V gene end was trimmed by 7 bases and the J gene end by 4 bases; junction bases not matched to a gene: 9. The CDR3 spans 15 residues. Germline CDR1 reads MDHEN; CDR2 reads SYDVKM.

This rearrangement joins TRBV30 to TRBJ1-1; tentative D call: TRBD1 (5 bases). The V end was cut by 4 bases, the J end by 3 bases, with 9 bases between. This CDR3 is 12 amino acids long. The germline V gene encodes CDR1 GTSNPN and CDR2 SVGIG (reference sequence). This chain's CDR3 is CAWTVGHTEAFF. The CDR3 bases are TGTGCCTGGACGGTGGGGCACACTGAAGCTTTCTTT.

The chain employs TRBV6-5 and TRBJ2-5, with 8 bases matching TRBD2. CDR1 MNHEY and CDR2 SVGAGI come from the germline V gene. V shed 5 bases and J 2 bases; nucleotides not matched to a gene: 7. This CDR3 is 15 amino acids long. The CDR3 sequence: CASSPLAGGQETQYF. The CDR3 DNA sequence: TGTGCCAGCAGTCCCCTAGCGGGCGGGCAAGAGACCCAGTACTTC.

V and J are TRBV7-9 and TRBJ1-1, with a weak D call TRBD1 (6 bases). Deletions cut 5 bases from V and 11 bases from J, with 21 bases between. The CDR3 covers 14 residues. Germline CDR1 is SEHNR and CDR2 is FQNEAQ (reference sequence). The CDR3 nucleotides are TGTGCCAGCAGCCCCTCCCCGGACAGAAGGTGGGCTTTCTTT. Encoded protein: CASSPSPDRRWAFF.

A single count supports this clone. For the CDR3, the DNA is TGTGCCAGCAGCTTTGCGGGAACGGGCTATGGCTACACCTTC. Protein: CASSFAGTGYGYTF. The chain joins TRBV5-4 to TRBJ1-2, with no clear D. Germline loops: CDR1 SGHNT, CDR2 YYREEE (reference sequence). V lost 2 bases to trimming and J lost 4 bases, with 12 bases between them. The CDR3 spans 14 residues.

The V and J genes are TRBV14 and TRBJ1-4; D unresolved. The CDR3 is 16 residues long. V was trimmed by 0 bases and J by 8 bases, leaving 16 bases between them. The germline V gene encodes CDR1 SGHDN and CDR2 FVKESK. The CDR3 DNA follows: TGTGCCAGCAGCCAAGATTCCGCGGGCCCCTGGGAAAAACTGTTTTTT. It specifies CASSQDSAGPWEKLFF.

V is TRBV29-1 and J is TRBJ2-1; 8 nucleotides agree with TRBD2. V gave up 8 bases and J gave up 0 bases; unmatched junction bases: 3. The CDR3 is 13 residues long. The germline V gene encodes CDR1 SQVTM and CDR2 ANQGSEA. The CDR3 reads CSMSGSSYNEQFF. The CDR3 nucleotides read TGCAGCATGAGCGGGAGCTCCTACAATGAGCAGTTCTTC.

CDR3 sequence: CASSLGTGVPYEQYF. The CDR3 region has the DNA TGCGCCAGCAGCTTGGGGACAGGGGTTCCCTACGAGCAGTACTTC. The chain is built from TRBV5-1 and TRBJ2-7; 9 positions match TRBD1. CDR1 is SGHRS and CDR2 is YFSETQ in the germline V gene. Trimming removed 0 bases from V and 2 bases from J; junction bases left unmatched: 3. The CDR3 extends over 15 amino acids.

This chain joins TRBV9 and TRBJ2-1; maybe TRBD2 (5 bases). The CDR3 is made up of 17 amino acids. Germline V gene sequence: CDR1 SGDLS, CDR2 YYNGEE. Trimming cost V 0 bases and J 0 bases, with 13 bases left between them. The CDR3 DNA is TGTGCCAGCAGCGTAGGGATTAGCGAGAGCTCCTACAATGAGCAGTTCTTC. It translates to CASSVGISESSYNEQFF.

The chain has TRBV6-6 and TRBJ2-7; 11 nucleotides line up with TRBD2. CDR3 length: 13 residues. V shed 5 bases, J shed 6 bases, and the junction held 3 bases outside the gene matches. Germline V CDR1 and CDR2: MNHNY, SVGAGI (reference sequence). CDR3 protein: CASSTGLAAEQYF. The CDR3 region has the DNA TGTGCCAGCAGTACGGGACTAGCGGCCGAGCAGTACTTC.

J is TRBJ1-4 and V is TRBV28; D possibly corresponds to TRBD1 (5 bases). V lost 6 bases and J 8 bases, leaving 16 bases between the germline ends. Germline-derived CDR1 and CDR2 are MDHEN and SYDVKM. The CDR3 runs to 14 residues. CDR3 sequence: CASSPGTAGEKLFF. DNA of the CDR3: TGTGCCAGCAGCCCCGGGACGGCGGGGGAAAAACTGTTTTTT.

This rearrangement joins TRBV19 to TRBJ1-2, with D possibly being TRBD1 (6 bases). Trimming pared 5 bases from V and 4 bases from J, leaving 17 bases between. Germline CDR1 is LNHDA and CDR2 is SQIVND (reference sequence). The CDR3 has 15 amino acids. The CDR3 DNA is TGTGCCAGTAGTTGGCCAGGGGCGCAGGGCTATGGCTACACCTTC. It specifies CASSWPGAQGYGYTF. The whole variable domain, remainder taken from reference TRBV19 and TRBJ1-2, is DGGITQSPKYLFRKEGQNVTLSCEQNLNHDAMYWYRQDPGQGLRLIYYSQIVNDFQKGDIAEGYSVSREKKESFPLTVTSAQKNPTAFYLCASSWPGAQGYGYTFGSGTRLTVV.